The 29 T cell receptor beta chains below all came from one sample that was sequenced in a study of shared T cell receptors in the human thymus (dated by TCRdb to about 2021). The library came from the immunoSEQ multiplex PCR assay. Imported from immuneACCESS, the table was reduced by TCRdb to in-frame sequences with V and J called. These copies leave out some clones; in studies compared against another copy, an unresolved V gene accounts for under half, and the cause of the remainder is not known. The sample profile shows hundreds of thousands of clones; approximately 89% of them were found once. About 0.0094% of the sample comes from the top ten. This same sample was also taken into another study, of human thymus T cells.

The specimen sequenced was thymocytes. Source of these receptors: a boy younger than two with a congenital heart defect. Donor details come from another sample of the same person, matched by shared clones.

This rearrangement joins TRBV27 to TRBJ1-2, with D tentatively TRBD1 (6 bases). Trimming took off 7 bases at V and 5 bases at J, with 26 bases between the two ends. CDR1 MNHEY and CDR2 SMNVEV come from the germline V gene (reference sequence). This CDR3 contains 17 residues. The CDR3 DNA reads as TGTGCCAGCACTCAAAGCTCCCCGGCGGACAGTCGATATGGCTACACCTTC. This encodes CASTQSSPADSRYGYTF.

The genes are TRBV14 and TRBJ2-7; D possibly corresponds to TRBD2 (5 bases). Trimming cost V 1 base and J 3 bases, with 16 bases left between them. Germline V lookup: CDR1 SGHDN, CDR2 FVKESK. The length of the CDR3 is 16 residues. The CDR3 DNA sequence: TGTGCCAGCAGCCAAGCGGGGTCCTCCGGGGACTACGAGCAGTACTTC. Translating it yields CASSQAGSSGDYEQYF.

This chain's CDR3 is CASSLPLTGLNTEAFF. In DNA form, the CDR3 reads TGTGCCAGCAGCTTACCCCTGACGGGTTTGAACACTGAAGCTTTCTTT. The V and J genes are TRBV7-4 and TRBJ1-1; D not certain. The ends were cut back, 2 bases at V and 0 bases at J, with 13 bases in the middle. CDR3 length: 16 amino acids. Germline loops: CDR1 SGHVT, CDR2 SQSDAQ.

A few counts support this clone. V gene TRBV20-1 combines with J gene TRBJ2-5; D possibly corresponds to TRBD2 (5 bases). The DNA end is a closer match to TRBJ2-7, so the J assignment may be wrong. Germline V gene lookup returns CDR1 DFQATT and CDR2 SNEGSKA (reference sequence). This CDR3 spans 11 amino acids. The CDR3 loop is CSARGSYEQYF. In DNA form, the CDR3 reads TGCAGTGCTAGGGGGAGCTACGAGCAGTACTTC.

This clone was observed a single time. Other DNA variants within this sample encode the same CDR3. The chain joins TRBV18 to TRBJ1-6; D is perhaps TRBD1 (5 bases). Germline-derived CDR1 and CDR2 are KGHSH and LQKENI. V lost 3 bases, J lost 6 bases, and 15 bases lay in between. This CDR3 contains 16 residues. CDR3 coding DNA: TGTGCCAGCTCACCGGACACCGAGAGAACTAATTCACCCCTCCACTTT. Translated, it gives CASSPDTERTNSPLHF.

This chain connects TRBV30 to TRBJ1-3; no clear D. The V gene's germline CDR1 is GTSNPN and CDR2 SVGIG (reference sequence). The CDR3 is made up of 12 amino acids. V was trimmed by 0 bases and J by 11 bases, leaving 11 bases between them. CDR3 in amino acids: CAWSVVPPAIYF. CDR3 DNA: TGTGCCTGGAGTGTAGTCCCCCCGGCCATATATTTT.

The V and J genes are TRBV18 and TRBJ2-7, with 10 bases aligning to TRBD2. CDR1 is KGHSH and CDR2 is LQKENI in the germline V gene. With V trimmed by 4 bases and J by 6 bases, 9 bases remained unmatched. The CDR3 consists of 15 residues. The CDR3 bases are TGTGCCAGCTCACGAACCCCCGGGACTAGCGCCGAGCAGTACTTC. This encodes CASSRTPGTSAEQYF.

The J gene is TRBJ1-6, the V gene TRBV7-9; 7 bases agree with TRBD1. This CDR3 has 15 amino acids. Trimming took 6 bases from V and 8 from J; bases not matched to a gene: 10. Per germline, CDR1 SEHNR and CDR2 FQNEAQ (reference sequence). CDR3 bases: TGTGCCAGCAGTTCACAGGGGAGTGAATATTCACCCCTCCACTTT. Translation gives CASSSQGSEYSPLHF.

The gene calls are TRBV2 and TRBJ2-1; 9 bases agree with TRBD1. The ends lost 9 bases at V and 9 bases at J; junction bases unmatched: 12. Germline V CDR1 and CDR2: SNHLY, FYNNEI. The CDR3 runs to 14 residues. CDR3 amino acids: CARQGTGQGCEQFF. Written as DNA, the CDR3 is TGTGCCAGGCAGGGGACAGGGCAGGGGTGTGAGCAGTTCTTC.

The V call is TRBV27, the J call TRBJ2-5, with TRBD2 matching over 9 bases. V dropped 6 bases and J dropped 4; count of bases not matched to a gene: 3. The CDR3 totals 13 residues. Per the germline V gene, CDR1 is MNHEY and CDR2 is SMNVEV (reference sequence). The CDR3, as DNA: TGTGCCAGCAGGCTAGCGGGGTCAGAGACCCAGTACTTC. It encodes CASRLAGSETQYF.

V usage is TRBV5-1 and J usage is TRBJ1-3; 7 bases are shared with TRBD1. From germline, CDR1 is SGHRS and CDR2 YFSETQ. The length of the CDR3 is 20 residues. V dropped 1 base and J dropped 0; count of bases not matched to a gene: 16. Here the CDR3 DNA reads TGCGCCAGCAGCTTGAGAGAGCAGGGGGAAAATTTCCTCTCTGGAAACACCATATATTTT. Translating it yields CASSLREQGENFLSGNTIYF.

The sample holds one count of this clone. This sequence joins TRBV6-5 and TRBJ2-5; 12 bases match TRBD2. V lost 5 bases and J lost 5; bases outside the gene matches: 3. The germline V gene encodes CDR1 MNHEY and CDR2 SVGAGI. This CDR3 contains 14 residues. The CDR3 DNA follows: TGTGCCAGCAGTCCCGGGACTAGCGGGGAGACCCAGTACTTC. It specifies CASSPGTSGETQYF.

The V gene is TRBV6-6, the J gene TRBJ2-3, with D possibly TRBD2 on 5 matching bases. The CDR3 contains 14 residues. Trimming shortened V by 4 bases and J by 1 base, and 9 bases separated the two germline ends. Germline V gives CDR1 MNHNY, CDR2 SVGAGI (reference sequence). Written as DNA, the CDR3 is TGTGCCAGCAGTTCATGGCGGGGCACAGATACGCAGTATTTT. This codes for CASSSWRGTDTQYF.

The gene calls are TRBV28 and TRBJ2-7; TRBD1 matches at 7 bases. Trimming removed 3 bases from V and 0 bases from J; junction bases left unmatched: 11. The CDR3 loop spans 17 amino acids. Germline values: CDR1 MDHEN, CDR2 SYDVKM. The CDR3 here is CASSFSSGTESSYEQYF. CDR3 coding DNA: TGTGCCAGCAGTTTCAGTTCCGGGACAGAGAGCTCCTACGAGCAGTACTTC.

This clone was counted a few times. V usage is TRBV2 and J usage is TRBJ2-7; D is possibly TRBD1 (6 bases). The germline CDR1 and CDR2 sequences are SNHLY and FYNNEI. There are 13 residues in the CDR3. Trimming shortened V by 6 bases and J by 4 bases, and 13 bases separated the two germline ends. The CDR3 loop is CASSRDTRYEQYF. The CDR3 DNA reads TGTGCCAGCAGCCGGGACACGCGGTACGAGCAGTACTTC. Combining the CDR3 with reference TRBV2 and TRBJ2-7 gives the whole variable domain EPEVTQTPSHQVTQMGQEVILRCVPISNHLYFYWYRQILGQKVEFLVSFYNNEISEKSEIFDDQFSVERPDGSNFTLKIRSTKLEDSAMYFCASSRDTRYEQYFGPGTRLTVT.

The rearrangement uses TRBV14 and TRBJ2-7; TRBD1 is a possible D gene (5 bases). The CDR3 sequence is 15 residues long. Trimming took 0 bases from V and 4 from J, leaving 13 bases between them. Germline V gives CDR1 SGHDN, CDR2 FVKESK. CDR3 nucleotides: TGTGCCAGCAGCCAAGAGGAAGGGGCTTATTACGAGCAGTACTTC. As protein: CASSQEEGAYYEQYF.

DNA of the CDR3: TGTGCCAGCAGTCCGATCGGCTGGAGCTCCTACAATGAGCAGTTCTTC. Protein sequence: CASSPIGWSSYNEQFF. This sequence joins TRBV27 and TRBJ2-1; D gene unclear. The CDR3 runs 16 residues. V was shortened by 5 bases and J by 0 bases, with 14 bases between the two germline ends. Germline CDR1 MNHEY, CDR2 SMNVEV (reference sequence).

This chain links TRBV5-4 with TRBJ2-5; 11 nucleotides agree with TRBD2. The V segment lost 4 bases and the J segment 7 bases; nucleotides outside the gene matches: 15. The CDR3 length is 17 residues. Germline V gene sequence: CDR1 SGHNT, CDR2 YYREEE (reference sequence). DNA for the CDR3: TGTGCCAGCAGCCCCGTCGTTAGCGGGGGGGCCCTAGGGACCCAGTACTTC. Translated, it gives CASSPVVSGGALGTQYF.

The chain combines TRBV12-5 with TRBJ2-1; 10 bases agree with TRBD2. From germline, CDR1 is LGHNT and CDR2 FRNRAP. This CDR3 region has 19 residues. V was pared by 2 bases and J by 6 bases, with 16 bases of the junction left unmatched. In DNA form, the CDR3 reads TGTGCTAGTGGTTTGACTAGCGGGAAGGGATTTCCCTACAGCAATGAGCAGTTCTTC. Amino acid sequence: CASGLTSGKGFPYSNEQFF.

V usage is TRBV5-1 and J usage is TRBJ2-4, with D perhaps matching TRBD2 (6 bases). Between the trimmed V and J ends, which lost 4 bases and 1 base, there was a span of 15 bases. CDR1 is SGHRS and CDR2 is YFSETQ in the germline V gene. This CDR3 has 16 residues. The CDR3 coding sequence is TGCGCCAGCAGCCTAGGAGGGGCTAGGGCCAAAAACATTCAGTACTTC. This encodes CASSLGGARAKNIQYF.

The rearrangement joins TRBV7-3 to TRBJ1-5; D possibly corresponds to TRBD1 (6 bases). The CDR3 length is 15 residues. Looked up from germline, CDR1 is SGHTA and CDR2 is FQGTGA. Trimming took 6 bases from V and 2 from J, leaving 14 bases between them. CDR3 DNA: TGTGCCAGCAGGTCACAGGGCGGTGGCAATCAGCCCCAGCATTTT. Its protein is CASRSQGGGNQPQHF.

Notes on this clone: A read error may produce the germline difference seen at one junction end. The chain employs TRBV7-7 and TRBJ2-7; 8 bases align to TRBD2. The CDR3 runs 15 residues. The germline V gene has CDR1 SSHAT and CDR2 FNYEAQ (reference sequence). Here the CDR3 DNA reads TGTGCTAGCAGCTTCGGCCCAGCGGGGGCCTACGAGCAGTACTTC. Translated, it gives CASSFGPAGAYEQYF.

The chain recombines TRBV4-3 with TRBJ1-5; D gene unclear. The CDR3 has 14 residues. The V end lost 0 bases, the J end lost 6 bases, and 9 bases lay between the germline ends. Germline V CDR1 and CDR2: LGHNA, YSLEER. The CDR3 nucleotides read TGCGCCAGCAGCCAAGATTTGACGGGTCAGCCCCAGCATTTT. It translates to CASSQDLTGQPQHF.

The chain uses TRBV2 and TRBJ2-1, with a possible D match to TRBD2 (6 bases). Germline CDR1 and CDR2: SNHLY and FYNNEI. Trimming took off 7 bases at V and 7 bases at J, with 17 bases between the two ends. This CDR3 contains 14 residues. Here the CDR3 reads CASIEGLPENEQFF. The CDR3 DNA sequence: TGTGCCAGCATCGAGGGACTCCCTGAGAATGAGCAGTTCTTC.

This rearrangement joins TRBV15 to TRBJ1-1, with a weak D call TRBD1 (5 bases). Germline CDR1 LNHNV, CDR2 YYDKDF (reference sequence). Trimming left V 4 bases short and J 1 base short, with 13 bases between. This CDR3 has 15 amino acids. The CDR3 bases are TGTGCCACCAGCATACAGGAGATTGAGAACACTGAAGCTTTCTTT. The encoded protein is CATSIQEIENTEAFF. Filled out from reference TRBV15 and TRBJ1-1, the complete variable domain reads DAMVIQNPRYQVTQFGKPVTLSCSQTLNHNVMYWYQQKSSQAPKLLFHYYDKDFNNEADTPDNFQSRRPNTSFCFLDIRSPGLGDTAMYLCATSIQEIENTEAFFGQGTRLTVV.

This rearrangement joins TRBV25-1 to TRBJ2-1; 10 bases are a match to TRBD2. Per germline, CDR1 MGHDK and CDR2 SYGVNS. This CDR3 is built from 16 residues. V lost 5 bases to trimming and J lost 8 bases; unmatched junction nucleotides: 12. The CDR3 spells CASSPLEASGSYEQFF. The CDR3 DNA sequence: TGTGCCAGCAGTCCCCTTGAGGCTAGCGGGAGCTATGAGCAGTTCTTC.

This clone was found once. The chain recombines TRBV7-3 with TRBJ2-1; 7 positions match TRBD2. V was clipped by 2 bases and J by 5 bases; unmatched bases: 15. This CDR3 is built from 18 residues. Per germline, CDR1 SGHTA and CDR2 FQGTGA. This CDR3 reads CASSLGPGASGIDNEQFF. The CDR3 region has the DNA TGTGCCAGCAGCTTAGGGCCTGGCGCGAGCGGGATTGACAATGAGCAGTTCTTC.

The chain carries TRBV4-1 and TRBJ1-4; no definite D call. CDR1 and CDR2 from the germline V gene are MGHRA and YSYEKL. Trimming cost V 4 bases and J 4 bases, with 13 bases left between them. The CDR3 has 15 amino acids. CDR3 in DNA: TGCGCCAGCAGCCGTTCCCCGCTAAATAATGAAAAACTGTTTTTT. The encoded protein is CASSRSPLNNEKLFF.

This chain's CDR3 is CASSLVGQGGYGYTF. In nucleotides, the CDR3 is TGTGCCAGCAGCCTCGTCGGGCAGGGTGGCTATGGCTACACCTTC. V usage is TRBV7-9 and J usage is TRBJ1-2; possible D gene TRBD1, 5 bases. Germline V lookup: CDR1 SEHNR, CDR2 FQNEAQ (reference sequence). The CDR3 loop spans 15 amino acids. The V end lost 5 bases, the J end lost 4 bases, and 17 bases lay between the germline ends.